This T cell receptor beta chain was sequenced for a study of blood T cell repertoires in COVID-19. Study in general: Acute and convalescent COVID-19 samples came from the United States, Italy and Spain.

Profiled with immunoSEQ multiplex PCR; TCRdb holds only in-frame clones, not every one. The sample records 130,000 to 150,000 clones, more than 70% being singletons. Trimming cost V 5 bases and J 7 bases; bases outside gene matches: 15. Germline V lookup: CDR1 SEHNR, CDR2 FQNEAQ (reference sequence). This CDR3 has 16 amino acids. The sequenced sample was peripheral blood. The chain has TRBV7-9 and TRBJ1-2; 8 bases fit TRBD1. This sequence was found in a man between 60 and 75 years old with active or convalescent COVID-19. The CDR3 bases are TGTGCCAGCAGCCCGGACAGGGTGCCTGATGGGAGTGGCTACACCTTC. Translated, it gives CASSPDRVPDGSGYTF.